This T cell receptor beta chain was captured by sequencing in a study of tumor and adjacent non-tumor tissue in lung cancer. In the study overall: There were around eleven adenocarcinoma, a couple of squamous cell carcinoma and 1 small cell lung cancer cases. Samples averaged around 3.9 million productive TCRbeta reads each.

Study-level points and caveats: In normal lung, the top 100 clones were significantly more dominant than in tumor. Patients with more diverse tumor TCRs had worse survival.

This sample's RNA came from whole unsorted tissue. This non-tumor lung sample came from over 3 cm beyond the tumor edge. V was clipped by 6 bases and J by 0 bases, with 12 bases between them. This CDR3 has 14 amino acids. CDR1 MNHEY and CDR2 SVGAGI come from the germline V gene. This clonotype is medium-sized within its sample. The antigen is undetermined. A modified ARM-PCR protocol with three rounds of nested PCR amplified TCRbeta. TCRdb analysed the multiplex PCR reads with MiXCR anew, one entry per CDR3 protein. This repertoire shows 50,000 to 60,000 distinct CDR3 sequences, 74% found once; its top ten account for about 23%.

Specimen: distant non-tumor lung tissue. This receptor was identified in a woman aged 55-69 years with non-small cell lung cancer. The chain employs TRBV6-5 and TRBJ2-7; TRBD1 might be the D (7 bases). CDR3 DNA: TGTGCCAGCAGGGGGGGACAGCGCTCCTACGAGCAGTACTTC. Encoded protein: CASRGGQRSYEQYF.